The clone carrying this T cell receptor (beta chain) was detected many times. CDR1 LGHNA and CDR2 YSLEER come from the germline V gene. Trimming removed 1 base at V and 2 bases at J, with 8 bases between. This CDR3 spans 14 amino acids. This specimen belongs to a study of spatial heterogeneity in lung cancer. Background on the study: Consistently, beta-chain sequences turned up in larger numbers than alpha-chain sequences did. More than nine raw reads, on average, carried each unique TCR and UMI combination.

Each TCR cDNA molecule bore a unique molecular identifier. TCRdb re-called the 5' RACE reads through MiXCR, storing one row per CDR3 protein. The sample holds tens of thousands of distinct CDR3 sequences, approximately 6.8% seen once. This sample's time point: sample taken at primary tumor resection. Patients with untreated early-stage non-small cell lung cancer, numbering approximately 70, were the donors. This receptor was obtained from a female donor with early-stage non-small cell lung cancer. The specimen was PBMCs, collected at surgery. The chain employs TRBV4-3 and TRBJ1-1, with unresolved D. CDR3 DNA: TGCGCCAGCAGCCAAGCGGGAACAAACACTGAAGCTTTCTTT. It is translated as CASSQAGTNTEAFF.